This T cell receptor (beta chain) was captured in a study of tumor-infiltrating lymphocytes in primary liver carcinoma. Background on the study: Those sampled were patients whose primary liver carcinoma was treated by surgical resection. Whole-study findings and limits: A significantly higher top-250-clone fraction was recorded for tumors than for blood (p = 0.039). It was tumor-adjacent and tumor-blood pairs that overlapped less than tumor region pairs did.

Germline V lookup: CDR1 ENHRY, CDR2 SYGVKD. The CDR3 spans 14 residues. Priming with a constant-region primer yielded TCR beta cDNA from 400 to 500 ng total RNA. Employing slightly modified ARM-PCR, three nested multiplex PCR rounds were run, and these gave rise to the TCR beta libraries. TRBV1-TRBV30 forward primers paired with a C-beta reverse primer were used in the first two PCR rounds, which ran roughly 9 cycles each. MiXCR, applied by TCRdb to the multiplex PCR reads, yields one record per CDR3 protein. The data show fewer than 350,000 distinct CDR3 sequences, about 60% seen once. Note on this clonotype: Its antigen is undetermined. The germline gene is not matched at one end of the junction; a read error may be the cause.

Both blood RNA, taken from unsorted whole blood, and germline DNA were extracted. No treatment had been given to the patients, who were chronically infected with HBV. V and J are TRBV10-3 and TRBJ1-1; 8 bases are shared with TRBD1. The clonotype was recovered from a man in his forties with primary liver carcinoma and hepatitis B virus infection. Material for sequencing was peripheral blood. The CDR3 protein is CPIRIDRGNTEAFF. In nucleotides, the CDR3 is TGTCCCATCAGGATAGACAGGGGGAACACTGAAGCTTTCTTT.